One and the same sample provided the 5 T cell receptor beta chains below, sequenced in a study of identical twins. In TCRdb, the 5' RACE reads were re-called with MiXCR into one record per CDR3 protein. The sample lists some 630,000 distinct CDR3 sequences, less than 9% occurring once. This sample also appeared in a second study, on yellow fever vaccine responses in identical twins.

Material for sequencing was PBMCs. Receptor source: a woman aged 18 to 35 in good health.

This clonotype was seen a few times. The gene calls are TRBV4-1 and TRBJ2-1; 12 bases line up with TRBD2. V shed 1 base and J 7 bases; nucleotides not matched to a gene: 5. Germline-derived CDR1 and CDR2 are MGHRA and YSYEKL. This CDR3 contains 16 residues. As DNA, the CDR3 is TGCGCCAGCAGCCAAGGACTAGCGGGGGTTAGTAATGAGCAGTTCTTC. It is translated as CASSQGLAGVSNEQFF.

This clonotype was seen only a few times. The gene calls are TRBV2 and TRBJ2-6; no definite D call. Trimming stripped 7 bases from V and 4 bases from J, with 8 bases between. The CDR3 sequence is 13 residues long. Germline lookup yields CDR1 SNHLY and CDR2 FYNNEI. The CDR3 reads CASTTQGANVLTF. The DNA for the CDR3 is TGTGCCAGCACCACTCAGGGGGCCAACGTCCTGACTTTC.

This clonotype turned up a few times. The chain uses TRBV18 and TRBJ1-2; 8 bases map to TRBD1. This CDR3 comprises 15 residues. The V gene end was trimmed by 2 bases and the J gene end by 7 bases; junction bases not matched to a gene: 9. Germline CDR1 and CDR2: KGHSH and LQKENI. The CDR3 coding sequence is TGTGCCAGCTCACCAAGGACAGGGAGGAATAGTGGCTACACCTTC. This translates into CASSPRTGRNSGYTF.

This sequence joins TRBV12-3 or TRBV12-4 and TRBJ2-1, with 7 bases identical to TRBD2. V trimming: 3 bases; J trimming: 8 bases; junction bases outside the gene matches: 16. The CDR3 length is 17 residues. For the CDR3, the DNA is TGTGCCAGCAGTTTTAAGTCCGGCGGGCCGGCGGGGGATGAGCAGTTCTTC. Its protein is CASSFKSGGPAGDEQFF.

This clonotype was counted between two and nine times. The rearrangement links TRBV11-2 to TRBJ2-2, with a tentative D call TRBD1 (5 bases). This CDR3 comprises 14 residues. Germline assignment: CDR1 SGHAT and CDR2 FQNNGV. Deletions cut 5 bases from V and 1 base from J, with 8 bases between. The CDR3 sequence: CASSRTRNTGELFF. DNA for the CDR3: TGTGCCAGCAGCCGGACAAGGAACACCGGGGAGCTGTTTTTT.